The table lists the clone carrying this T cell receptor beta chain with a few counts. Participants were aged about 18 to 100 years, lived in under 30 US areas, and enrolled virtually. Two negative PCRs, clearance, or symptom resolution characterized the recovered Cohort 3 donors. This record belongs to a study of blood T cell repertoires in COVID-19. The wider study: In each case, the material was cDNA or gDNA derived from T cells, B-cell-depleted T cells, or PBMCs.

TCRdb's copy holds only in-frame clones and misses some; the assay was immunoSEQ multiplex PCR. The table includes more than 300,000 clones, 85% to 90% detected once. The CDR3 loop spans 16 amino acids. Trimming removed 3 bases at V and 8 bases at J, with 17 bases between. Germline V lookup: CDR1 LGHDT, CDR2 YNNKEL (reference sequence). Sequencing was performed on PBMCs or T cells enriched from blood (not recorded which). This sequence was found in a woman aged 25 to 39 who had recovered from COVID-19. The V call is TRBV3-1 (or the pseudogene TRBV3-2), the J call TRBJ1-6; D is perhaps TRBD1 (5 bases). The CDR3 here is CASSQGAGGRDSPLHF. In DNA form, the CDR3 reads TGTGCCAGCAGCCAGGGAGCGGGGGGTAGGGATTCACCCCTCCACTTT.